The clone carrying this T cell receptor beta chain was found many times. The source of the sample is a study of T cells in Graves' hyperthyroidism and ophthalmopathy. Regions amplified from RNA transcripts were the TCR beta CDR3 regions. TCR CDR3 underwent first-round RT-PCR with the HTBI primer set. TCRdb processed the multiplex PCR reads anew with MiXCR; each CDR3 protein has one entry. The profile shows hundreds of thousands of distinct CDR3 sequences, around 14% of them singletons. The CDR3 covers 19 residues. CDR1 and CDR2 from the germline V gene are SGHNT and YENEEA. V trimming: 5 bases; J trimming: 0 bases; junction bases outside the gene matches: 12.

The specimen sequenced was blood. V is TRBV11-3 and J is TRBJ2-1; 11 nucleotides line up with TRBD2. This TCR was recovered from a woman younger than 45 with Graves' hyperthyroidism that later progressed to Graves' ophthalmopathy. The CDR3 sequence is CASSERLAGSLSSYNEQFF. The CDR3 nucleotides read TGTGCCAGCAGCGAAAGACTAGCGGGAAGCCTTAGCTCCTACAATGAGCAGTTCTTC.